What follows are 15 T cell receptor beta chains derived from one specimen sequenced in a study of T cells in Graves' hyperthyroidism and ophthalmopathy. Amplification yielded TCR beta CDR3 regions, with RNA transcripts as the source. The study used the HTBI primer set for a first-round RT-PCR of the TCR CDR3. TCRdb re-called the multiplex PCR reads through MiXCR, storing one row per CDR3 protein. The sample holds some 570,000 distinct CDR3 sequences, around 14% seen once. Sequences were obtained from blood. The origin of the receptors is a young woman with Graves' ophthalmopathy.

This clonotype was detected many times. The chain uses TRBV7-3 and TRBJ2-1; a possible D gene is TRBD2 (5 bases). Germline-derived CDR1 and CDR2 are SGHTA and FQGTGA. V was pared by 3 bases and J by 8 bases, with 11 bases between. This CDR3 has 13 residues. The CDR3 spells CASSFLAKYEQFF. The CDR3 nucleotides are TGTGCCAGCAGCTTTTTAGCGAAGTATGAGCAGTTCTTC. Together with reference TRBV7-3 and TRBJ2-1, the CDR3 gives the full variable domain: GAGVSQTPSNKVTEKGKYVELRCDPISGHTALYWYRQSLGQGPEFLIYFQGTGAADDSGLPNDRFFAVRPEGSVSTLKIQRTERGDSAVYLCASSFLAKYEQFFGPGTRLTVL.

This clonotype came up many times. V gene TRBV7-3 combines with J gene TRBJ2-2, with unresolved D. The CDR3 consists of 14 residues. The germline V and J ends were trimmed by 4 bases and 4 bases, with 10 bases remaining between them. Germline values: CDR1 SGHTA, CDR2 FQGTGA. DNA of the CDR3: TGTGCCAGCAGCTCCTTAGCTTCCACCGGGGAGCTGTTTTTT. Amino acid sequence: CASSSLASTGELFF. Full variable domain (remainder filled in from reference TRBV7-3 and TRBJ2-2): GAGVSQTPSNKVTEKGKYVELRCDPISGHTALYWYRQSLGQGPEFLIYFQGTGAADDSGLPNDRFFAVRPEGSVSTLKIQRTERGDSAVYLCASSSLASTGELFFGEGSRLTVL.

This clonotype was seen many times. The J gene is TRBJ2-1, the V gene TRBV18, with 10 bases aligning to TRBD2. Germline loops: CDR1 KGHSH, CDR2 LQKENI. The CDR3 is 19 residues long. With V trimmed by 0 bases and J by 6 bases, 14 bases remained unmatched. CDR3 DNA sequence: TGTGCCAGCTCACCACCAGGGCTAGCGGGAGCCCCAACCACCAATGAGCAGTTCTTC. This translates into CASSPPGLAGAPTTNEQFF. The full variable domain, with the rest looked up from reference TRBV18 and TRBJ2-1, is NAGVMQNPRHLVRRRGQEARLRCSPMKGHSHVYWYRQLPEEGLKFMVYLQKENIIDESGMPKERFSAEFPKEGPSILRIQQVVRGDSAAYFCASSPPGLAGAPTTNEQFFGPGTRLTVL.

This clonotype was observed many times. The chain couples TRBV30 to TRBJ1-1, with D perhaps matching TRBD1 (6 bases). V lost 2 bases and J 1 base, leaving 14 bases between the germline ends. CDR3 length: 15 amino acids. The germline V gene has CDR1 GTSNPN and CDR2 SVGIG (reference sequence). CDR3 sequence: CAWSSQGPGNTEAFF. The CDR3 nucleotides are TGTGCCTGGAGTTCCCAGGGGCCGGGGAACACTGAAGCTTTCTTT.

In this sample, this clonotype turned up many times. This chain uses TRBV11-2 with TRBJ1-1; 8 bases align to TRBD1. V lost 10 bases, J lost 5 bases, and 12 bases stayed unmatched. The CDR3 covers 14 residues. CDR1 is SGHAT and CDR2 is FQNNGV in the germline V gene. The CDR3 DNA reads as TGTGCCAACGGTCAGGGGGCGGATCGGACTGAAGCTTTCTTT. Translated: CANGQGADRTEAFF.

About this clonotype: Since a much larger clone is just one base distant, this may be a read error. For the CDR3, the DNA is TGTGCCAGCAGGGGCACTGAAGTTTTCTTT. Translating it yields CASRGTEVFF. J is TRBJ1-1 and V is TRBV12-3 or TRBV12-4, with D hard to call. This CDR3 contains 10 residues.

The chain is built from TRBV20-1 and TRBJ1-4, with a possible D match to TRBD1 (6 bases). CDR3 length equals 19 residues. Trimming removed 1 base from V and 0 bases from J, with 21 bases in between. CDR1 is DFQATT and CDR2 is SNEGSKA in the germline V gene (reference sequence). CDR3: CSARALLVYRDATNEKLFF. As DNA, the CDR3 is TGCAGTGCTAGAGCACTTCTCGTTTACAGGGATGCAACTAATGAAAAACTGTTTTTT.

The CDR3: CASSPQWDYEQYF. The CDR3 coding sequence is TGTGCCAGCTCACCACAATGGGATTACGAGCAGTACTTC. This sequence joins TRBV18 and TRBJ2-7; D is undetermined. Germline V CDR1 and CDR2: KGHSH, LQKENI. V gave up 1 base and J gave up 4 bases, with 8 bases separating them. This CDR3 has 13 residues.

This clonotype was observed at least ten times. The J gene is TRBJ2-1, the V gene TRBV2; no clear D. CDR3 length: 15 amino acids. Germline CDR1 and CDR2: SNHLY and FYNNEI. Trimming pared 5 bases from V and 2 bases from J, leaving 13 bases between. This CDR3 is CASSSMRSTYNEQFF. CDR3 DNA sequence: TGTGCCAGCAGTTCAATGCGAAGCACCTACAATGAGCAGTTCTTC.

This chain connects TRBV10-2 to TRBJ2-1, with 8 bases lining up with TRBD2. The CDR3 spans 14 residues. CDR1 and CDR2 (germline): WSHSY, SAAADI. Trimming removed 9 bases from V and 3 bases from J; junction bases left unmatched: 7. Written as DNA, the CDR3 is TGCGCCAGACCGGGGGGGGACCTCTACAATGAGCAGTTCTTC. It translates to CARPGGDLYNEQFF.

The chain employs TRBV9 and TRBJ2-1; TRBD2 matches 8 bases. Germline V gene sequence: CDR1 SGDLS, CDR2 YYNGEE. J lost 3 bases, V lost 2 bases, and 4 bases had no gene match. This CDR3 comprises 15 residues. The CDR3 DNA reads TGTGCCAGCAGCGTGGCGGGACTAGTCTACAATGAGCAGTTCTTC. Protein sequence: CASSVAGLVYNEQFF.

Turning to this clonotype: A much bigger clone sits one base away, suggesting this may be a read error. J is TRBJ1-1 and V is TRBV7-2; D might be TRBD1 (5 bases). The CDR3 totals 14 residues. Looked up from germline, CDR1 is SGHTA and CDR2 is FQGNSA. The CDR3 nucleotides read TGTGGCAGCAACCCTGGGGCAGGGAGCACTGAAGCTTTCTTT. This sequence encodes CGSNPGAGSTEAFF.

A note on this clonotype: It may be a read error: a sequence one base away is much more abundant. V is TRBV6-1 and J is TRBJ2-7; D is possibly TRBD1 (7 bases). Deletions cut 2 bases from V and 2 bases from J, with 13 bases between. CDR1 and CDR2 (germline): MNHNS, SASEGT. CDR3 length: 15 residues. CDR3 sequence reads: CASSERSRGAYEQYF. The CDR3 nucleotides read TGTGCCAGCAGTGAACGGAGCAGGGGGGCCTACGAGCAGTACTTC.

In its sample, this clonotype was seen many times. The chain recombines TRBV30 with TRBJ1-2, with a weak D call TRBD1 (5 bases). Germline-derived CDR1 and CDR2 are GTSNPN and SVGIG (reference sequence). This CDR3 has 11 residues. Trimming removed 2 bases at V and 7 bases at J, with 8 bases between. CDR3 coding DNA: TGTGCCTGGAGTTTGGGGGTTGGCTACACCTTC. Translated: CAWSLGVGYTF.

In its sample, this clonotype was seen many times. The CDR3 reads CASSGGTSGTSPYQETQYF. The CDR3 coding sequence is TGTGCCAGCAGTGGGGGGACTAGCGGAACTTCCCCGTACCAAGAGACCCAGTACTTC. The chain recombines TRBV28 with TRBJ2-5; TRBD2 matches 11 bases. With 5 bases clipped from V and 0 bases from J, the junction kept 14 bases outside the gene matches. The CDR3 covers 19 residues. The germline V gene has CDR1 MDHEN and CDR2 SYDVKM.